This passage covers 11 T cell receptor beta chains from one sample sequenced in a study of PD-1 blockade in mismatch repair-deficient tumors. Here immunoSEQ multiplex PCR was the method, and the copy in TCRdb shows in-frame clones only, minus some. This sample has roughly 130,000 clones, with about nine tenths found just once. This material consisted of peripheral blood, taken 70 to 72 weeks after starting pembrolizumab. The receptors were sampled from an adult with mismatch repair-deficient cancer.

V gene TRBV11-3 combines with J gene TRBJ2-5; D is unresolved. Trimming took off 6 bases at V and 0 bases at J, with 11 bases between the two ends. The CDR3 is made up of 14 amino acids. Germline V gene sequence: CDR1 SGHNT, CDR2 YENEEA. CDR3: CASRSRRNQETQYF. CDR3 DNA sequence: TGTGCCAGCAGAAGCAGACGGAACCAAGAGACCCAGTACTTC.

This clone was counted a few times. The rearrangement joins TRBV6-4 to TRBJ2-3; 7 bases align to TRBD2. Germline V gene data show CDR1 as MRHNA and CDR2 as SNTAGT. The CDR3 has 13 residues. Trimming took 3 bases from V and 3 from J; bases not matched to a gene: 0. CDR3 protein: CASSERETDTQYF. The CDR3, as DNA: TGTGCCAGCAGTGAGCGGGAGACAGATACGCAGTATTTT.

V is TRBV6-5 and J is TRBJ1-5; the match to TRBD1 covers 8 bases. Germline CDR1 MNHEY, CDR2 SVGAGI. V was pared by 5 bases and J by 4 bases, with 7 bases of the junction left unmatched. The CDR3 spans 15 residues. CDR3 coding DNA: TGTGCCAGCAGTAAAGGGACAGGTCTGAATCAGCCCCAGCATTTT. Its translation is CASSKGTGLNQPQHF.

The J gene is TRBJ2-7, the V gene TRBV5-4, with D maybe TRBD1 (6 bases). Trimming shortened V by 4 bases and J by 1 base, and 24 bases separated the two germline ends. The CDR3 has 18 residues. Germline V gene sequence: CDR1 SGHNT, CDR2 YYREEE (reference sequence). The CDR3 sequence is CASSRQLGGDRPSYEQYF. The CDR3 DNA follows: TGTGCCAGCAGCCGACAGTTAGGGGGAGACCGTCCTTCCTACGAGCAGTACTTC.

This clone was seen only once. The CDR3 DNA sequence: TGTGCCATCAACCAACAGGGGAATCAGCCCCAGCATTTT. It encodes CAINQQGNQPQHF. The gene calls are TRBV10-3 and TRBJ1-5; 7 bases fit TRBD1. The trim removed 7 bases at V and 4 bases at J, leaving 4 bases unmatched. The CDR3 is 13 amino acids. The germline V gene encodes CDR1 ENHRY and CDR2 SYGVKD.

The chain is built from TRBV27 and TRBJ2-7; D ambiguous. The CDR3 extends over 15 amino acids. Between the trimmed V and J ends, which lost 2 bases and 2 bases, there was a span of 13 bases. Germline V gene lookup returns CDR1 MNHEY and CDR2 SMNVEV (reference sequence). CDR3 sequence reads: CASSLASTRTYEQYF. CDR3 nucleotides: TGTGCCAGCAGTTTAGCCTCGACAAGAACCTACGAGCAGTACTTC.

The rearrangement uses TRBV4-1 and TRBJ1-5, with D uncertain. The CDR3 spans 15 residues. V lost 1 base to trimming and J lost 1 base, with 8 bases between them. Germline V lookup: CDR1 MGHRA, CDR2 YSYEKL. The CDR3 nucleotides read TGCGCCAGCAGCCAAGGAGGTACGAGCAATCAGCCCCAGCATTTT. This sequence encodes CASSQGGTSNQPQHF.

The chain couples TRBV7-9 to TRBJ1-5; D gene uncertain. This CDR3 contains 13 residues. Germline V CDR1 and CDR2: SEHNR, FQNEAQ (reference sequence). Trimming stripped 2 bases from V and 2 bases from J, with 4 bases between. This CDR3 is CASSLSGNQPQHF. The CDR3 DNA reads TGTGCCAGCAGCTTAAGTGGCAATCAGCCCCAGCATTTT. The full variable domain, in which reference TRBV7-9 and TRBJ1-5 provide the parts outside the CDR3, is DTGVSQNPRHKITKRGQNVTFRCDPISEHNRLYWYRQTLGQGPEFLTYFQNEAQLEKSRLLSDRFSAERPKGSFSTLEIQRTEQGDSAMYLCASSLSGNQPQHFGDGTRLSIL.

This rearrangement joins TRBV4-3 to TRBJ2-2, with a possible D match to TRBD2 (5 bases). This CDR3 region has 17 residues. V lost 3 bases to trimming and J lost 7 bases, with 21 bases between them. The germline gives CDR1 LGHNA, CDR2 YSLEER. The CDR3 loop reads CASSQRVGANEGGELFF. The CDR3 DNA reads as TGCGCCAGCAGCCAGAGGGTGGGAGCCAACGAGGGCGGGGAGCTGTTTTTT.

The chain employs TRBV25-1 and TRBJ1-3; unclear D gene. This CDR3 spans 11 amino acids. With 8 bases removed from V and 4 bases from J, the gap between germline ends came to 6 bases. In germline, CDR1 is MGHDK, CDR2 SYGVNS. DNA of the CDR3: TGTGCCAGCGGAGTCGGAAACACCATATATTTT. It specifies CASGVGNTIYF. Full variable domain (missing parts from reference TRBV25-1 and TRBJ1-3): EADIYQTPRYLVIGTGKKITLECSQTMGHDKMYWYQQDPGMELHLIHYSYGVNSTEKGDLSSESTVSRIRTEHFPLTLESARPSHTSQYLCASGVGNTIYFGEGSWLTVV.

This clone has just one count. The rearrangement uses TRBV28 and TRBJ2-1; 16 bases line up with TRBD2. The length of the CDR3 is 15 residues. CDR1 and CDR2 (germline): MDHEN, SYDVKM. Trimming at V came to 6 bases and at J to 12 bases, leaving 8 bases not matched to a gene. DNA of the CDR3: TGTGCCAGCAGCTCCGGGGGACTAGCGGGAGGGGCGCAGTTCTTC. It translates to CASSSGGLAGGAQFF.